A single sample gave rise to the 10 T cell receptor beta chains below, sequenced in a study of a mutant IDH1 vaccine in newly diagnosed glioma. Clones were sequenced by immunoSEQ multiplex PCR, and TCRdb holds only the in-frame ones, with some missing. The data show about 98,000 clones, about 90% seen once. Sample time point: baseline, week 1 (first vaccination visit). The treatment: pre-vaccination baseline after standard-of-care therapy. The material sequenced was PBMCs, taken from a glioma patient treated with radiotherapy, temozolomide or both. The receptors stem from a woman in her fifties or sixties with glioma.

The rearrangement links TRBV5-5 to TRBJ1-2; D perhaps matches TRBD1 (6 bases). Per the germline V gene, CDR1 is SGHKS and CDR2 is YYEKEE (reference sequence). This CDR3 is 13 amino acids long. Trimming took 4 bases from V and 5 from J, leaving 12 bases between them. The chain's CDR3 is CASSPQGSYGYTF. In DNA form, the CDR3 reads TGTGCCAGCAGCCCCCAGGGGAGTTATGGCTACACCTTC.

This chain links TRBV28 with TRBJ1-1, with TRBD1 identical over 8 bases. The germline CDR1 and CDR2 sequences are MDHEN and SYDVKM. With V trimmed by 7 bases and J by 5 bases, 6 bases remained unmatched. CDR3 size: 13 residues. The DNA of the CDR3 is TGTGCCAGCATATTTACAGGGGGGACTGAAGCTTTCTTT. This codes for CASIFTGGTEAFF.

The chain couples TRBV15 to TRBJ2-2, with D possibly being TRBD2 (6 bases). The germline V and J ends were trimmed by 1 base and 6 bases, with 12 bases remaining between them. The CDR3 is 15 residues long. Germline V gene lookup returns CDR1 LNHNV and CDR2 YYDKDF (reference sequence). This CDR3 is CATSRGWGEAGELFF. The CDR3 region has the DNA TGTGCCACCAGCAGAGGTTGGGGGGAGGCCGGGGAGCTGTTTTTT.

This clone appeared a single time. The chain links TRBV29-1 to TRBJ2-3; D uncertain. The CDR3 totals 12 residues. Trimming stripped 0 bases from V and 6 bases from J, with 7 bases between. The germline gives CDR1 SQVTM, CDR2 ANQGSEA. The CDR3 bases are TGCAGCGTTGAAGAGGTTAGGGATACGCAGTATTTT. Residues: CSVEEVRDTQYF.

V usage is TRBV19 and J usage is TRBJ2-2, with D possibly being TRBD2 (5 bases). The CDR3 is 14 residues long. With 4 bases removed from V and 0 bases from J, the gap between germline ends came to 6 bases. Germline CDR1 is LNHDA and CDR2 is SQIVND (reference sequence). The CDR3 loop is CASSRTANTGELFF. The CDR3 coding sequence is TGTGCCAGTAGTAGGACTGCGAACACCGGGGAGCTGTTTTTT. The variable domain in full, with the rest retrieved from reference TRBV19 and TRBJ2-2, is DGGITQSPKYLFRKEGQNVTLSCEQNLNHDAMYWYRQDPGQGLRLIYYSQIVNDFQKGDIAEGYSVSREKKESFPLTVTSAQKNPTAFYLCASSRTANTGELFFGEGSRLTVL.

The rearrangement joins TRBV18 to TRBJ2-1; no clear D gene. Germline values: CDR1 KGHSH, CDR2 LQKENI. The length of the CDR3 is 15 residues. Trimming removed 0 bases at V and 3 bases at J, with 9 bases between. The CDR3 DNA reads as TGTGCCAGCTCACCACCGTTGACGGACTACAATGAGCAGTTCTTC. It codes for CASSPPLTDYNEQFF.

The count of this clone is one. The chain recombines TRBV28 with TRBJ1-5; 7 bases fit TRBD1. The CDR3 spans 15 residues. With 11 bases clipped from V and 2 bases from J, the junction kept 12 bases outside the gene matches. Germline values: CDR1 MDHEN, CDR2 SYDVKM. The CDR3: CAGRTGEVGNQPQHF. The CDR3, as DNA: TGTGCCGGGAGAACAGGGGAGGTGGGCAATCAGCCCCAGCATTTT.

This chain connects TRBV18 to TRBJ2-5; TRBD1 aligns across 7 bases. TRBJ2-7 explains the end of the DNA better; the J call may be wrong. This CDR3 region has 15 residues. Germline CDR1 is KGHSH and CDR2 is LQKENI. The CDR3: CASSPFRDSPYEQYF. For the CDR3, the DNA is TGTGCCAGCTCACCTTTCCGGGACAGCCCCTACGAGCAGTACTTC.

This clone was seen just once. CDR3 coding DNA: TGTGCCAGCAGTCCCCTCGGACTTACCCACGAGCAGTACTTC. This gives the protein CASSPLGLTHEQYF. The V gene is TRBV28, the J gene TRBJ2-7; perhaps TRBD2 as D (5 bases). This CDR3 is 14 amino acids long. Germline V gene data show CDR1 as MDHEN and CDR2 as SYDVKM. V shed 5 bases and J shed 5 bases, with 16 bases lying between them.

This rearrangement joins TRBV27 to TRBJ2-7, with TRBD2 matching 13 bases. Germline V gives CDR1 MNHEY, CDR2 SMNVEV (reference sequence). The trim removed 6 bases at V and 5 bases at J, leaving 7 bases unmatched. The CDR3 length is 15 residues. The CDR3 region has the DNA TGTGCCAGCAGCCCCTGGACTAGCGGGAGCCACGAGCAGTACTTC. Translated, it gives CASSPWTSGSHEQYF.